These 19 T cell receptor beta chains came from one sample sequenced in a study of PD-1 blockade in classical Hodgkin lymphoma. Profiled with immunoSEQ multiplex PCR; TCRdb holds only in-frame clones, not every one. The sample has tens of thousands of clones; around 89% are singletons. Autologous stem cell transplantation was followed by relapse in every patient, and brentuximab vedotin exposure varied. The sequencing used peripheral blood mononuclear cells (PBMCs), collected at baseline. Source of these receptors: a human donor with classical Hodgkin lymphoma.

This chain joins TRBV25-1 and TRBJ2-1, with D maybe TRBD2 (5 bases). The CDR3 sequence is 12 residues long. V was trimmed by 10 bases and J by 6 bases, leaving 13 bases between them. Germline CDR1 is MGHDK and CDR2 is SYGVNS. The DNA for the CDR3 is TGTGCCACCGAGGGTTCCAGCAATGAGCAGTTCTTC. Translation: CATEGSSNEQFF.

This clone was seen a single time. The chain is built from TRBV7-8 and TRBJ2-7; possible D gene TRBD1, 5 bases. Germline CDR1 is SGHVS and CDR2 is FQNEAQ. Trimming pared 0 bases from V and 4 bases from J, leaving 19 bases between. This CDR3 contains 17 residues. The CDR3: CASSLAVARVVSYEQYF. CDR3 in DNA: TGTGCCAGCAGCTTAGCGGTAGCCAGGGTGGTTTCTTACGAGCAGTACTTC.

V and J are TRBV10-1 and TRBJ2-1, with 9 bases identical to TRBD2. V trimming: 3 bases; J trimming: 3 bases; junction bases outside the gene matches: 3. Germline V gene sequence: CDR1 WNHNN, CDR2 SYGVQD (reference sequence). The CDR3 sequence is 15 residues long. Here the CDR3 reads CASSESSGGYNEQFF. In DNA form, the CDR3 reads TGCGCCAGCAGTGAAAGTAGCGGGGGCTACAATGAGCAGTTCTTC.

The chain employs TRBV9 and TRBJ2-3; no reliable D call. Germline-derived CDR1 and CDR2 are SGDLS and YYNGEE. V gave up 0 bases and J gave up 0 bases, with 8 bases separating them. The CDR3 contains 15 residues. Here the CDR3 reads CASSVGVSSTDTQYF. Written as DNA, the CDR3 is TGTGCCAGCAGCGTAGGGGTCTCTAGCACAGATACGCAGTATTTT.

The chain combines TRBV5-1 with TRBJ2-7; the D is unclear. V gave up 9 bases and J gave up 0 bases, with 13 bases separating them. The germline CDR1 and CDR2 sequences are SGHRS and YFSETQ. CDR3 size: 13 residues. The CDR3 region has the DNA TGCGCCACCAGAACAGAGAGCTCCTACGAGCAGTACTTC. This sequence encodes CATRTESSYEQYF.

The gene calls are TRBV7-9 and TRBJ2-7; a weak D match, TRBD2 (5 bases). Germline lookup yields CDR1 SEHNR and CDR2 FQNEAQ (reference sequence). The V gene lost 1 base and the J gene lost 5 bases, with 15 bases spanning the gap. This CDR3 comprises 15 residues. The CDR3 loop is CASSLELKRGDEQYF. CDR3 sequence (DNA): TGTGCCAGCAGCTTAGAACTGAAACGGGGTGACGAGCAGTACTTC.

Here the CDR3 DNA reads TGTGCCAGCCGCGGACAGGGCTATGGCTACACCTTC. This sequence encodes CASRGQGYGYTF. The chain recombines TRBV27 with TRBJ1-2; 8 bases map to TRBD1. This CDR3 has 12 residues. V was pared by 8 bases and J by 4 bases, with 3 bases of the junction left unmatched. Germline assignment: CDR1 MNHEY and CDR2 SMNVEV (reference sequence).

J is TRBJ1-1 and V is TRBV7-2; no reliable D call. The V gene lost 1 base and the J gene lost 11 bases, with 14 bases spanning the gap. From germline, CDR1 is SGHTA and CDR2 FQGNSA. CDR3 length: 13 amino acids. The CDR3 loop is CASSLEGGFGAFF. The CDR3 nucleotides read TGTGCCAGCAGCTTAGAGGGAGGGTTCGGGGCTTTCTTT.

In this sample, this clone turned up once. The chain couples TRBV21-1 to TRBJ1-3. TRBV21-1 is designated a pseudogene. This CDR3 is 13 amino acids long. The CDR3 sequence is CARELSSGNTIYF. Written as DNA, the CDR3 is TGTGCCAGAGAACTGAGCTCTGGAAACACCATATATTTT.

The genes are TRBV4-1 and TRBJ2-2; D is undetermined. Per the germline V gene, CDR1 is MGHRA and CDR2 is YSYEKL. This CDR3 comprises 15 residues. V lost 5 bases to trimming and J lost 5 bases, with 15 bases between them. The CDR3 DNA follows: TGCGCCAGCAGCTCCCGGACGGGCCCAACCGGGGAGCTGTTTTTT. Translated: CASSSRTGPTGELFF.

The rearrangement uses TRBV30 and TRBJ2-5; D might be TRBD2 (5 bases). The CDR3 spans 15 residues. CDR1 and CDR2 from the germline V gene are GTSNPN and SVGIG (reference sequence). The V end was cut by 2 bases, the J end by 4 bases, with 17 bases between. The CDR3 here is CAWSTAVGSPETQYF. The CDR3 region has the DNA TGTGCCTGGAGTACTGCGGTTGGGAGCCCAGAGACCCAGTACTTC. Based on the CDR3 plus reference TRBV30 and TRBJ2-5, the full variable domain is SQTIHQWPATLVQPVGSPLSLECTVEGTSNPNLYWYRQAAGRGLQLLFYSVGIGQISSEVPQNLSASRPQDRQFILSSKKLLLSDSGFYLCAWSTAVGSPETQYFGPGTRLLVL.

This chain uses TRBV11-2 with TRBJ1-3; TRBD1 is a possible D gene (5 bases). V lost 0 bases, J lost 0 bases, and 12 bases lay in between. Germline CDR1 reads SGHAT; CDR2 reads FQNNGV. The CDR3 has 17 residues. The CDR3 sequence is CASSLDPQGYSGNTIYF. Written as DNA, the CDR3 is TGTGCCAGCAGCTTAGACCCCCAGGGATACTCTGGAAACACCATATATTTT.

The chain has TRBV6-5 and TRBJ2-1; D not certain. Trimming took off 5 bases at V and 6 bases at J, with 11 bases between the two ends. The CDR3 is made up of 13 amino acids. Germline CDR1 is MNHEY and CDR2 is SVGAGI. DNA for the CDR3: TGTGCCAGCAGTACGGACGGTATCAATGAGCAGTTCTTC. It is translated as CASSTDGINEQFF.

This clone was recorded only once. The rearrangement links TRBV5-1 to TRBJ2-3; 8 positions match TRBD2. After removal of 3 bases from V and 0 bases from J, the junction contained 9 bases not matched to a gene. CDR1 and CDR2 (germline): SGHRS, YFSETQ. The CDR3 is made up of 17 amino acids. The CDR3 DNA is TGCGCCAGCAGCTGGGAGGTTCTAGCGGGTAGCACAGATACGCAGTATTTT. Amino acids: CASSWEVLAGSTDTQYF. Drawing the rest from reference TRBV5-1 and TRBJ2-3, the complete variable domain is KAGVTQTPRYLIKTRGQQVTLSCSPISGHRSVSWYQQTPGQGLQFLFEYFSETQRNKGNFPGRFSGRQFSNSRSEMNVSTLELGDSALYLCASSWEVLAGSTDTQYFGPGTRLTVL.

This clone was recorded once. J is TRBJ1-5 and V is TRBV2; D gene uncertain. The V gene's germline CDR1 is SNHLY and CDR2 FYNNEI. This CDR3 has 13 residues. V was trimmed by 6 bases and J by 4 bases, leaving 10 bases between them. The CDR3 DNA reads as TGTGCCAGCAGGGGAGACTCTAATCAGCCCCAGCATTTT. This gives the protein CASRGDSNQPQHF.

The V call is TRBV30, the J call TRBJ2-1, with D unresolved. The CDR3 totals 11 residues. Trimming took 3 bases from V and 6 from J, leaving 6 bases between them. Germline CDR1 reads GTSNPN; CDR2 reads SVGIG (reference sequence). CDR3 coding DNA: TGTGCCTGGAGACCAGGCAATGAGCAGTTCTTC. Translating gives CAWRPGNEQFF.

V is TRBV19 and J is TRBJ1-1; TRBD1 aligns across 7 bases. This CDR3 is built from 17 residues. J was trimmed by 2 bases and V by 3 bases; bases with no gene match: 12. The germline gives CDR1 LNHDA, CDR2 SQIVND (reference sequence). CDR3 amino acids: CASSMVFQGGKNTEAFF. CDR3 nucleotides: TGTGCCAGTAGTATGGTATTCCAGGGGGGAAAAAACACTGAAGCTTTCTTT.

V is TRBV4-1 and J is TRBJ2-5; TRBD2 agrees at 8 bases. This CDR3 contains 14 residues. The germline V gene has CDR1 MGHRA and CDR2 YSYEKL. The junction had 4 bases not matched to a gene; V was cut back by 5 bases and J by 2 bases. CDR3 in DNA: TGCGCCAGCAGCTACATAGCGGGACAAGAGACCCAGTACTTC. It specifies CASSYIAGQETQYF.

The chain combines TRBV9 with TRBJ2-1; 7 bases match TRBD2. Germline CDR1 SGDLS, CDR2 YYNGEE. V was pared by 3 bases and J by 9 bases, with 18 bases of the junction left unmatched. This CDR3 has 17 residues. The CDR3 DNA reads TGTGCCAGCAGCGGAGGGGCCGCAAAGGGCCCGGGGGGTGAGCAGTTCTTC. This translates into CASSGGAAKGPGGEQFF. Together with reference TRBV9 and TRBJ2-1, the CDR3 gives the full variable domain: DSGVTQTPKHLITATGQRVTLRCSPRSGDLSVYWYQQSLDQGLQFLIQYYNGEERAKGNILERFSAQQFPDLHSELNLSSLELGDSALYFCASSGGAAKGPGGEQFFGPGTRLTVL.